Described below is a single TCR beta chain sequence and its context. What it binds is unknown. The sample originates from a study of cytomegalovirus exposure and HLA in healthy donors. General study points: Further analysis was carried out later, and it showed several of the most significant clusters appearing linked to common viral pathogens. In an earlier analysis, productive rearrangement rates for most beta V segments clustered near 87% or 30%.

PCR amplification relied on 60 Vbeta primers (plus 13 Jbeta primers). Libraries were prepared by immunoSEQ multiplex PCR; TCRdb keeps only in-frame clonotypes and omits some of them. Of around 150,000 clones in the sample, around 79% are singletons; the top ten hold 6% to 7.5%. With V trimmed by 5 bases and J by 2 bases, 10 bases remained unmatched. The CDR3 runs 16 residues. Germline V gene lookup returns CDR1 SGHKS and CDR2 YYEKEE (reference sequence). The sequenced material came from PBMCs. The V call is TRBV5-5, the J call TRBJ2-3; 8 bases are shared with TRBD1. The TCR originated in a man in his forties or fifties in good health and CMV-seropositive. CDR3 in DNA: TGTGCCAGCAGGCATGGAACAGGGGGTTTCACAGATACGCAGTATTTT. Residues: CASRHGTGGFTDTQYF.